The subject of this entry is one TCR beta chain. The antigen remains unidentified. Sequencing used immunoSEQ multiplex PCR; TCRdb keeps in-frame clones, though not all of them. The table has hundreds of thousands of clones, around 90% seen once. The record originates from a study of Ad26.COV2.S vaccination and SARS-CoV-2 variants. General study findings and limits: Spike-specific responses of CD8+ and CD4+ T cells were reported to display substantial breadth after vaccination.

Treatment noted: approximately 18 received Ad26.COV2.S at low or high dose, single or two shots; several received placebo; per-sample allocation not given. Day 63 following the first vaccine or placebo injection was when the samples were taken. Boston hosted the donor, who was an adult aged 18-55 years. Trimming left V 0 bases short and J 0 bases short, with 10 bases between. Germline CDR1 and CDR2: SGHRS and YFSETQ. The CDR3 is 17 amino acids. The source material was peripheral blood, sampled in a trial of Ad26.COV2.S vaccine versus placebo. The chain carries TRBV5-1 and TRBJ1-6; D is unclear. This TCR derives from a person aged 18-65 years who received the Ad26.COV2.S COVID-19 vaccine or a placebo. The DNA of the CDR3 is TGCGCCAGCAGCTTGGGGGCGGGGAGCTCCTATAATTCACCCCTCCACTTT. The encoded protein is CASSLGAGSSYNSPLHF.